The T cell receptor (beta chain) under discussion was sequenced for a study of shared clonotypes between healthy human individuals. The CDR3 spans 17 residues. V was shortened by 2 bases and J by 0 bases, with 17 bases between the two germline ends. The germline V gene encodes CDR1 SQVTM and CDR2 ANQGSEA. Data came from immunoSEQ multiplex PCR; TCRdb stores just in-frame clones and leaves some out. The sample lists around 1,900,000 clones, roughly 95% occurring once. The naive CD8 subset, CD45RO-negative cells positively selected for CCR7, excluded terminally differentiated effector memory CD45RA+ cells.

The source of this sequence is a man in his late teens or twenties in good health. Some clones in this sample may be carry-over from other donors' samples. The rearrangement uses TRBV29-1 and TRBJ1-3; no clear D. Sequencing was carried out using naive CD8+ T cells from PBMCs. The CDR3 is CSVERATGSPSGNTIYF. The CDR3 nucleotides read TGCAGCGTTGAAAGGGCTACGGGGTCCCCCTCTGGAAACACCATATATTTT.